The 20 T cell receptor beta chains below were found in one sample sequenced in a study of shared clonotypes between healthy human individuals. Profiled with immunoSEQ multiplex PCR; TCRdb holds only in-frame clones, not every one. This sample has around 500,000 clones; 70% to 85% occur once, and the top ten carry around 12%. Sequenced: PBMCs. These receptors were collected from a woman in her 40s in good health. Some clones in this sample may be carry-over from other donors' samples.

The V and J genes are TRBV7-8 and TRBJ1-1, with a possible D match to TRBD1 (6 bases). Germline CDR1 and CDR2: SGHVS and FQNEAQ. Trimming stripped 3 bases from V and 0 bases from J, with 23 bases between. CDR3 length: 19 amino acids. The DNA for the CDR3 is TGTGCCAGCAGCTTCCGGGGGGCAAGTACGACAGACATGAACACTGAAGCTTTCTTT. This sequence encodes CASSFRGASTTDMNTEAFF. The full variable domain, completed using reference TRBV7-8 and TRBJ1-1, is GAGVSQSPRYKVAKRGQDVALRCDPISGHVSLFWYQQALGQGPEFLTYFQNEAQLDKSGLPSDRFFAERPEGSVSTLKIQRTQQEDSAVYLCASSFRGASTTDMNTEAFFGQGTRLTVV.

This chain uses TRBV9 with TRBJ2-1; D not certain. Trimming removed 1 base from V and 3 bases from J, with 11 bases in between. Germline CDR1 SGDLS, CDR2 YYNGEE. CDR3 length: 15 amino acids. DNA of the CDR3: TGTGCCAGCAGCGTATTCGGGTCGGACTACAATGAGCAGTTCTTC. It yields the protein CASSVFGSDYNEQFF.

The chain couples TRBV15 to TRBJ2-7; maybe TRBD2 (6 bases). Per germline, CDR1 LNHNV and CDR2 YYDKDF (reference sequence). V was shortened by 4 bases and J by 3 bases, with 16 bases between the two germline ends. The CDR3 length is 15 residues. CDR3 protein: CATSKFTSRYYEQYF. For the CDR3, the DNA is TGTGCCACCAGCAAGTTTACTAGCAGATACTACGAGCAGTACTTC. The variable domain in full, with the rest retrieved from reference TRBV15 and TRBJ2-7, is DAMVIQNPRYQVTQFGKPVTLSCSQTLNHNVMYWYQQKSSQAPKLLFHYYDKDFNNEADTPDNFQSRRPNTSFCFLDIRSPGLGDTAMYLCATSKFTSRYYEQYFGPGTRLTVT.

The chain employs TRBV9 and TRBJ2-3; D could derive from TRBD1 or TRBD2 (5 bases each). Looked up from germline, CDR1 is SGDLS and CDR2 is YYNGEE. The CDR3 sequence is 16 residues long. V was trimmed by 7 bases and J by 3 bases, leaving 21 bases between them. CDR3 bases: TGTGCCAGCGGCCCATTCCGGGGCCTTGGGACAGATACGCAGTATTTT. Translation gives CASGPFRGLGTDTQYF.

The chain links TRBV10-3 to TRBJ1-2; a weak D match, TRBD1 (5 bases). Between the trimmed V and J ends, which lost 4 bases and 2 bases, there was a span of 11 bases. Germline V gene lookup returns CDR1 ENHRY and CDR2 SYGVKD. This CDR3 is built from 14 residues. This CDR3 reads CAISVAGRNYGYTF. The DNA for the CDR3 is TGTGCCATCAGTGTAGCAGGGAGGAACTATGGCTACACCTTC.

The chain uses TRBV30 and TRBJ1-1; D is uncertain. This CDR3 contains 13 residues. Germline assignment: CDR1 GTSNPN and CDR2 SVGIG (reference sequence). V was clipped by 2 bases and J by 0 bases, with 7 bases between them. CDR3 DNA: TGTGCCTGGAGTCCCAGTTTGAACACTGAAGCTTTCTTT. It is translated as CAWSPSLNTEAFF.

The V call is TRBV30, the J call TRBJ1-2; D uncertain. CDR1 and CDR2 (germline): GTSNPN, SVGIG (reference sequence). The CDR3 is 12 residues long. Trimming pared 0 bases from V and 8 bases from J, leaving 10 bases between. As DNA, the CDR3 is TGTGCCTGGAGTGTTCAGGTGGGGGGCTACACCTTC. As protein: CAWSVQVGGYTF.

The chain uses TRBV28 and TRBJ1-2, with no clear D. This CDR3 contains 12 residues. In germline, CDR1 is MDHEN, CDR2 SYDVKM. V lost 6 bases and J 8 bases, leaving 13 bases between the germline ends. The CDR3 nucleotides read TGTGCCAGCAGCTCCACGGGGTGGGGCTACACCTTC. This codes for CASSSTGWGYTF.

The chain is built from TRBV19 and TRBJ2-3; D is uncertain. Germline loops: CDR1 LNHDA, CDR2 SQIVND (reference sequence). This CDR3 is built from 13 residues. V shed 5 bases and J shed 1 base, with 7 bases lying between them. DNA of the CDR3: TGTGCCAGTAGTCACGCCCGCACAGATACGCAGTATTTT. Translation gives CASSHARTDTQYF.

The chain links TRBV28 to TRBJ2-1; 11 bases line up with TRBD2. The ends lost 7 bases at V and 10 bases at J; junction bases unmatched: 0. The V gene's germline CDR1 is MDHEN and CDR2 SYDVKM. CDR3 length: 11 residues. The CDR3 is CASTSGREQFF. The CDR3 nucleotides are TGTGCCAGCACTAGCGGGAGGGAGCAGTTCTTC.

The chain has TRBV7-2 and TRBJ2-7; D may be TRBD1 (5 bases). Deletions cut 7 bases from V and 3 bases from J, with 13 bases between. The germline V gene has CDR1 SGHTA and CDR2 FQGNSA. The CDR3 runs to 13 residues. CDR3 in DNA: TGTGCCAGCACCCCCGGCAGGGACTACGAGCAGTACTTC. Translated, it gives CASTPGRDYEQYF. Looking up the rest from reference TRBV7-2 and TRBJ2-7 gives the full variable domain: GAGVSQSPSNKVTEKGKDVELRCDPISGHTALYWYRQSLGQGLEFLIYFQGNSAPDKSGLPSDRFSAERTGGSVSTLTIQRTQQEDSAVYLCASTPGRDYEQYFGPGTRLTVT.

This rearrangement joins TRBV2 to TRBJ2-2; 8 nucleotides match TRBD1. The CDR3 totals 13 residues. Germline CDR1 and CDR2: SNHLY and FYNNEI. V gave up 6 bases and J gave up 5 bases; unmatched junction bases: 2. CDR3 in DNA: TGTGCCAGCAGGACAGGGGAGACCGGGGAGCTGTTTTTT. Amino acid sequence: CASRTGETGELFF.

The gene calls are TRBV7-3 and TRBJ2-1, with 7 bases fitting TRBD1. This CDR3 has 15 residues. The germline gives CDR1 SGHTA, CDR2 FQGTGA. Trimming took 6 bases from V and 8 from J; bases not matched to a gene: 13. The CDR3: CASRLDRASGHEQFF. CDR3 coding DNA: TGTGCCAGCAGATTAGACAGGGCTTCTGGTCATGAGCAGTTCTTC.

The chain carries TRBV2 and TRBJ2-3; weak D call: TRBD2 (6 bases). The CDR3 sequence is 13 residues long. Germline loops: CDR1 SNHLY, CDR2 FYNNEI. V was shortened by 7 bases and J by 4 bases, with 12 bases between the two germline ends. The CDR3: CASKGTAPDTQYF. The CDR3, as DNA: TGTGCCAGCAAAGGGACTGCCCCAGATACGCAGTATTTT.

The chain combines TRBV28 with TRBJ1-5, with D possibly matching TRBD1 (5 bases). V was clipped by 2 bases and J by 7 bases, with 15 bases between them. Germline CDR1 MDHEN, CDR2 SYDVKM. The CDR3 length is 15 residues. Here the CDR3 DNA reads TGTGCCAGCAGTTTAGGTGGGTGGGGGTGGCAGCCCCAGCATTTT. Amino acid sequence: CASSLGGWGWQPQHF.

Many counts were recorded for this clone. The chain is built from TRBV19 and TRBJ1-1, with 9 bases matching TRBD1. Unmatched junction bases numbered 6, after V lost 5 bases and J lost 5 bases. CDR3 size: 14 residues. CDR1 LNHDA and CDR2 SQIVND come from the germline V gene (reference sequence). CDR3 region: CASSAVGTGTEAFF. The CDR3 coding sequence is TGTGCCAGTAGTGCCGTGGGGACAGGGACTGAAGCTTTCTTT.

The J gene is TRBJ2-1, the V gene TRBV29-1; tentatively, D is TRBD2 (6 bases). The V and J ends lost 1 base and 6 bases respectively, with 16 bases between them. The CDR3 is 15 amino acids. The germline V gene encodes CDR1 SQVTM and CDR2 ANQGSEA. The DNA of the CDR3 is TGCAGCGTTGAAGTGGCGGGAATCCCCTCCAATGAGCAGTTCTTC. It encodes CSVEVAGIPSNEQFF.

The chain couples TRBV6-1 to TRBJ1-4; 9 positions match TRBD1. The V and J ends lost 8 bases and 6 bases, in that order; junction bases with no gene match: 1. The length of the CDR3 is 12 residues. The germline gives CDR1 MNHNS, CDR2 SASEGT. The CDR3 DNA reads as TGTGCCAGCCGGACAGGGGATGAAAAACTGTTTTTT. Encoded protein: CASRTGDEKLFF.

V is TRBV5-1 and J is TRBJ2-5; 7 nucleotides align to TRBD1. Germline V lookup: CDR1 SGHRS, CDR2 YFSETQ. With V trimmed by 2 bases and J by 1 base, 2 bases remained unmatched. The CDR3 is 14 amino acids. As DNA, the CDR3 is TGCGCCAGCAGCTTCAGGGACAGCCAAGAGACCCAGTACTTC. It specifies CASSFRDSQETQYF.

This chain uses TRBV6-6 with TRBJ2-5; 8 bases align to TRBD1. The CDR3 totals 15 residues. Trimming cost V 0 bases and J 4 bases; bases outside gene matches: 4. Germline V gene data show CDR1 as MNHNY and CDR2 as SVGAGI (reference sequence). This CDR3 reads CASSYSRTGRETQYF. Here the CDR3 DNA reads TGTGCCAGCAGTTACTCTCGGACAGGGAGAGAGACCCAGTACTTC.